The T cell receptor (beta chain) under discussion was sequenced for a study of OX40 agonist ivuxolimab in advanced cancers. In terms of the full investigation: Ivuxolimab was a fully human IgG2 agonistic monoclonal antibody targeting the costimulatory receptor OX40 (CD134). Peripheral TCRbeta sequencing aimed to test whether ivuxolimab altered TCR sequence diversity and caused clonal T-cell expansion. Intravenous ivuxolimab was administered to patients every 2 weeks at six dose levels: 0.01, 0.1, 0.3, 1.5, 3 and 10 mg/kg. Patients were allowed to have had prior anti-PD-1, anti-PD-L1 or anti-CTLA-4 therapy, and approximately 40% of the dose-escalation patients had been treated with checkpoint inhibitors. The monotherapy dose-escalation portion (N ≈ 50 patients) of the phase I ivuxolimab trial is reported in the paper. Of the 50 to 55 dose-escalation patients, hepatocellular carcinoma was present in approximately 20, melanoma in approximately 15, renal cell carcinoma in 9 and head and neck cancer in 9. Partial responses occurred in three dose-escalation patients, of whom one had hepatocellular carcinoma and two had cutaneous melanoma. A male proportion of roughly 80% and a mean age of about 60 years, ranging from 23 to 79, were recorded for the dose-escalation cohort.

Trimming costs V 6 bases and J 7 bases, and their ends lie 19 bases apart. The CDR3 has 14 amino acids, counting the end cysteine and phenylalanine. Only the CDR3 part of the read is kept: 42 bases, read in frame from the first base. Per the germline V gene (reference sequence), MNHEY is the CDR1 and SMNVEV is the CDR2. Genomic DNA was isolated from the sorted cells so that the TCRbeta CDR3 region could be sequenced. TCRbeta CDR3 regions were sequenced using the immunoSEQ Assay. TCRdb took over this immuneACCESS table, retaining in-frame rearrangements with V and J assigned. Such tables are incomplete; in checked studies, under half of the missing clones stem from an unresolved V gene, and the remainder is unexplained. Recorded for this sample are roughly 97,000 clones; about 87% of them occurred a single time. The ten largest account for 0.7% to 0.9% of the sample. A word on this clone: Its binding antigen is unknown. Within one base of it there is no much larger clone, and no base qualities were kept.

Beyond this particular receptor, the publication reports: Clonal expansion of both CD4+ and CD8+ blood T cells was observed from baseline to week 6 at doses 0.1 to 3.0 mg/kg. After ivuxolimab, CD8+ T cells had more expanded clones than CD4+ T cells on average. In the 0.1-3.0 mg/kg groups, partial responders were among the patients with the lowest normalized peripheral clonal expansion, particularly in CD8+ T cells. Low levels of normalized T-cell clonal expansion were also shown by some nonresponding patients. The antigen specificity of the peripheral T cells that underwent clonal expansion was not determined.

Patients with autoimmune disease history or receiving systemic immunosuppression were excluded from the trial. Peripheral blood for TCR sequencing was collected from all dose cohorts at baseline, on cycle 4 day 1, and on cycle 7 day 1. The samples were drawn from a first-in-human, open-label, multicenter phase I dose-escalation trial of ivuxolimab. Adults with locally advanced or metastatic melanoma, renal cell carcinoma, hepatocellular carcinoma or head and neck squamous cell carcinoma were enrolled in the trial. Before TCR sequencing, CD4+ T cells and CD8+ T cells from peripheral blood were sorted into separate populations.

This chain is built from TRBV27 and TRBJ2-7; TRBD2 is possibly the D segment (5 matching bases). The material sequenced was CD4+ or CD8+ T cells sorted from blood, taken in a trial of the OX40 agonist ivuxolimab. The TCR comes from an adult with an advanced solid tumor such as melanoma, head and neck, liver or kidney cancer. Here is the DNA: TGTGCCAGCAGGGCTGGAAGCCCCTCGGGGGAGCAGTACTTC. Its protein is CASRAGSPSGEQYF.